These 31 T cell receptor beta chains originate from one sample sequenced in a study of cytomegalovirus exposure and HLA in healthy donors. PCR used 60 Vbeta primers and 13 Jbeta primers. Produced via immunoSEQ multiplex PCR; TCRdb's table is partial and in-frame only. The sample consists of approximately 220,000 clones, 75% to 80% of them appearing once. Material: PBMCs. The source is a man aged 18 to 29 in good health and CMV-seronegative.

The CDR3 nucleotides are TGTGCCAGCAGCTTAGGTGGGCCCGACGAGCAGTACTTC. Translating it yields CASSLGGPDEQYF. This chain connects TRBV7-9 to TRBJ2-7; no firm D call. V dropped 1 base and J dropped 5 bases, with 9 bases sitting between them. The length of the CDR3 is 13 residues. CDR1 and CDR2 (germline): SEHNR, FQNEAQ (reference sequence).

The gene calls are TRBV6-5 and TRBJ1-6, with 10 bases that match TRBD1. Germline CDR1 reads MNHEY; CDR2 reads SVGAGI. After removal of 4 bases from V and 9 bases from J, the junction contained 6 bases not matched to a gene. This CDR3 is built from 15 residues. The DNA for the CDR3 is TGTGCCAGCAGTTGGCGACAGGGGGCTGGTTCACCCCTCCACTTT. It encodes CASSWRQGAGSPLHF.

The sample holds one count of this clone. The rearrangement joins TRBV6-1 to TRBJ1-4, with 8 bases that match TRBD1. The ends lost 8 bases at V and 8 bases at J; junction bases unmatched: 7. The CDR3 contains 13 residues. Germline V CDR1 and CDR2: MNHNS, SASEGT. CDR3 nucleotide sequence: TGTGCCAGCGAACCGGGACAGGAGGAAAAACTGTTTTTT. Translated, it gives CASEPGQEEKLFF.

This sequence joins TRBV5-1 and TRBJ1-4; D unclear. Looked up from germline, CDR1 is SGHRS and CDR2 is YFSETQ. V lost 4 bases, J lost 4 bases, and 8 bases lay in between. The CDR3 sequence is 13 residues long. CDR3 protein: CASSPPGNEKLFF. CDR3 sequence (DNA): TGCGCCAGCAGCCCCCCAGGTAATGAAAAACTGTTTTTT.

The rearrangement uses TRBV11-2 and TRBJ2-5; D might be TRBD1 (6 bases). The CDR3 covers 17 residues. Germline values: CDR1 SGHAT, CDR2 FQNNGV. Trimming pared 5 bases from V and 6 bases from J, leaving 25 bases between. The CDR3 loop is CASSPLFGPQGGKTQYF. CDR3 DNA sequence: TGTGCCAGCAGCCCCCTTTTCGGGCCACAGGGTGGGAAGACCCAGTACTTC.

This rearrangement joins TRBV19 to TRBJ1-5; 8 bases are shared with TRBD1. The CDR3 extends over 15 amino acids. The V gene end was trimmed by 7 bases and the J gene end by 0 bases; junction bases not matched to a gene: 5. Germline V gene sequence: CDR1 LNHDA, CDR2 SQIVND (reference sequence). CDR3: CASTTTGVSNQPQHF. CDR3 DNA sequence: TGTGCCAGTACTACGACAGGGGTTAGCAATCAGCCCCAGCATTTT. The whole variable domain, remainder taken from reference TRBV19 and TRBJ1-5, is DGGITQSPKYLFRKEGQNVTLSCEQNLNHDAMYWYRQDPGQGLRLIYYSQIVNDFQKGDIAEGYSVSREKKESFPLTVTSAQKNPTAFYLCASTTTGVSNQPQHFGDGTRLSIL.

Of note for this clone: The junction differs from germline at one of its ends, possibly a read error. The CDR3: CASSLGPQQDEHF. CDR3 nucleotides: TGTGCCAGCAGCTTAGGTCCCCAACAGGACGAGCACTTC. The rearrangement joins TRBV7-8 to TRBJ2-7, with a tentative D call TRBD1 (5 bases). This CDR3 has 13 amino acids. Germline-derived CDR1 and CDR2 are SGHVS and FQNEAQ.

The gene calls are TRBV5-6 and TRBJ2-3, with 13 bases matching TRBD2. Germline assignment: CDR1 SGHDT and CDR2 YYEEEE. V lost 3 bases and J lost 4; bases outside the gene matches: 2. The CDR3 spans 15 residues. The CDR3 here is CASSSGLAGADTQYF. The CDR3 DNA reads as TGTGCCAGCAGCTCCGGACTAGCGGGAGCAGATACGCAGTATTTT.

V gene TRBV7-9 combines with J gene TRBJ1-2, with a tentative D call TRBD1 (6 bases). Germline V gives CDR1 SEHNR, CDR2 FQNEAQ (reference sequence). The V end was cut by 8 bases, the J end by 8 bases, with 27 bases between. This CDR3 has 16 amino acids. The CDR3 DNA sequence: TGTGCCAGCTCAATATCATGGGGAACAGGGTCGGACGGCTACACCTTC. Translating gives CASSISWGTGSDGYTF.

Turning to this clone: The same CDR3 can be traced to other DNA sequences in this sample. The DNA of the CDR3 is TGCGCCAGCAGCTTGGACAGGGTGAACACTGAAGCTTTCTTT. Its translation is CASSLDRVNTEAFF. The chain employs TRBV5-1 and TRBJ1-1; TRBD1 is a possible D gene (6 bases). CDR1 SGHRS and CDR2 YFSETQ come from the germline V gene. V was trimmed by 0 bases and J by 0 bases, leaving 6 bases between them. This CDR3 has 14 amino acids. Complete variable domain (other parts from reference TRBV5-1 and TRBJ1-1): KAGVTQTPRYLIKTRGQQVTLSCSPISGHRSVSWYQQTPGQGLQFLFEYFSETQRNKGNFPGRFSGRQFSNSRSEMNVSTLELGDSALYLCASSLDRVNTEAFFGQGTRLTVV.

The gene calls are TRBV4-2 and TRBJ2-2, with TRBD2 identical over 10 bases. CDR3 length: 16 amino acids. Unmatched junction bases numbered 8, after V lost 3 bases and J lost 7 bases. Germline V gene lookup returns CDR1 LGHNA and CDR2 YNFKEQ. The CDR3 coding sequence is TGTGCCAGCAGCCATCTTACTAGCGGGGCTTACGGGGAGCTGTTTTTT. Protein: CASSHLTSGAYGELFF.

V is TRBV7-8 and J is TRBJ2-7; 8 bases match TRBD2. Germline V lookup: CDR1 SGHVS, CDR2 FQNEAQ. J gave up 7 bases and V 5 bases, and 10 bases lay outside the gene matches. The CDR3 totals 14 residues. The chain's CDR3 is CASSLTSARIEQYF. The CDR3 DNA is TGTGCCAGCAGCCTGACTAGCGCCAGAATAGAGCAGTACTTC.

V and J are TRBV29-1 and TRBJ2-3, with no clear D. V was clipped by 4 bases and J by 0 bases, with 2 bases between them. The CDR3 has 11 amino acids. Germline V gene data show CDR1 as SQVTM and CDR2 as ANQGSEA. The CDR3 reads CSVASTDTQYF. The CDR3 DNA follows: TGCAGCGTTGCTAGCACAGATACGCAGTATTTT.

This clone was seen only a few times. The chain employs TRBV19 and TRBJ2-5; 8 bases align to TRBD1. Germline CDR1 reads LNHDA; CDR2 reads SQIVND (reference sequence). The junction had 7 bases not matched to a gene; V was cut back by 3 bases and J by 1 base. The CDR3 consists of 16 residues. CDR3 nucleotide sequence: TGTGCCAGTAGTATGCGAATTGGACAGGGCCAAGAGACCCAGTACTTC. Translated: CASSMRIGQGQETQYF.

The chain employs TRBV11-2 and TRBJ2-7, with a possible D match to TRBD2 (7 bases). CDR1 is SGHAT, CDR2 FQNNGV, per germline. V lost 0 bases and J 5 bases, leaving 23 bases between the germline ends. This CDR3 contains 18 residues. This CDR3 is CASSLDLWGGARDNEQYF. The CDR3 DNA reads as TGTGCCAGCAGCTTAGACCTCTGGGGGGGGGCGCGAGACAACGAGCAGTACTTC.

This chain's CDR3 is CASSLDRQTGNTIYF. The CDR3 region has the DNA TGTGCCAGCAGCTTGGACAGACAAACTGGAAACACCATATATTTT. This chain uses TRBV5-4 with TRBJ1-3; no clear D gene. V lost 0 bases and J 2 bases, leaving 9 bases between the germline ends. The CDR3 has 15 residues. Germline CDR1 SGHNT, CDR2 YYREEE (reference sequence). The full variable domain, rest sourced from reference TRBV5-4 and TRBJ1-3, is ETGVTQSPTHLIKTRGQQVTLRCSSQSGHNTVSWYQQALGQGPQFIFQYYREEENGRGNFPPRFSGLQFPNYSSELNVNALELDDSALYLCASSLDRQTGNTIYFGEGSWLTVV.

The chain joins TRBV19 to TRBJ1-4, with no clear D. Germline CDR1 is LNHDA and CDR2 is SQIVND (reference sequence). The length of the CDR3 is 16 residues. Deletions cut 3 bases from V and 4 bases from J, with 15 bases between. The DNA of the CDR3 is TGTGCCAGTAGTATCCGCGTACTGGCAGGTAATGAAAAACTGTTTTTT. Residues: CASSIRVLAGNEKLFF. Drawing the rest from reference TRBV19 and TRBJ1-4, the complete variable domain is DGGITQSPKYLFRKEGQNVTLSCEQNLNHDAMYWYRQDPGQGLRLIYYSQIVNDFQKGDIAEGYSVSREKKESFPLTVTSAQKNPTAFYLCASSIRVLAGNEKLFFGSGTQLSVL.

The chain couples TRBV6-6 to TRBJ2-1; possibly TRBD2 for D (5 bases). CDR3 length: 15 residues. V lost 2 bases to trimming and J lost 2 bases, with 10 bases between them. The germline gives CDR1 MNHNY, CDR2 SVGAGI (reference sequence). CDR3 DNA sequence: TGTGCCAGCAGTTACCAGGAGGTCGCCTACAATGAGCAGTTCTTC. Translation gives CASSYQEVAYNEQFF.

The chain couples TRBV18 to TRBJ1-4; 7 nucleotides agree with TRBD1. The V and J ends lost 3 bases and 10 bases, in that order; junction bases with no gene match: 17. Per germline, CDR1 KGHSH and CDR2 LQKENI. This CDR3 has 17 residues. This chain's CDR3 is CASSPTPGQAPLGKLFF. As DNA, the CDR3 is TGTGCCAGCTCACCCACCCCAGGACAGGCCCCGCTTGGAAAACTGTTTTTT.

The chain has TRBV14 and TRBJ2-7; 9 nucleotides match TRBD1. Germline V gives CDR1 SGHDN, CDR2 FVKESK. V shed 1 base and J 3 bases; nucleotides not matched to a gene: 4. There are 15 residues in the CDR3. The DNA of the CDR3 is TGTGCCAGCAGCCAAGCACAGGGGGCAGACTACGAGCAGTACTTC. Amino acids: CASSQAQGADYEQYF.

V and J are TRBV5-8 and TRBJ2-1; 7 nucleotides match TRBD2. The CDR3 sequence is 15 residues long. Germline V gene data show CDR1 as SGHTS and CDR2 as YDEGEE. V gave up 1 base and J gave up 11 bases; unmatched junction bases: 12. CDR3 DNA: TGTGCCAGCAGCTTGTTGGTTGTGGGGGACTATCAGCAGTTCTTC. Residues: CASSLLVVGDYQQFF.

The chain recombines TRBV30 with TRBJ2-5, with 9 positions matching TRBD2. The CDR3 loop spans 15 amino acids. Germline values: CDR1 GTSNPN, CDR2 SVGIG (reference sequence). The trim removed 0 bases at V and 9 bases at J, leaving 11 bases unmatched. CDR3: CAWSVLSGGQGAQYF. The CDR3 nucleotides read TGTGCCTGGAGTGTACTTAGCGGGGGTCAGGGGGCCCAGTACTTC.

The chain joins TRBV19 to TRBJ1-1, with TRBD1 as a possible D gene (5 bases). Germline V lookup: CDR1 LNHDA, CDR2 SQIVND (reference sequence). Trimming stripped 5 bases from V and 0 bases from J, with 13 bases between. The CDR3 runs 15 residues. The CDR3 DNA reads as TGTGCCAGTAGTTCCCAACAGGTCCTGAACACTGAAGCTTTCTTT. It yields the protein CASSSQQVLNTEAFF.

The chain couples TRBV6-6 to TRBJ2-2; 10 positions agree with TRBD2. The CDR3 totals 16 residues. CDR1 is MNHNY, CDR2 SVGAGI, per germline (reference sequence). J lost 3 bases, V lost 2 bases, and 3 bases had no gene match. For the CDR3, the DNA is TGTGCCAGCAGTTACCCTAGCGGGGGACACACCGGGGAGCTGTTTTTT. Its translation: CASSYPSGGHTGELFF.

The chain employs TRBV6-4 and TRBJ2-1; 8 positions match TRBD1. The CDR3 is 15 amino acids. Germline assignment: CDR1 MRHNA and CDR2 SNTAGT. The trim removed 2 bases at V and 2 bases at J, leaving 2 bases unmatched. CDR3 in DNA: TGTGCCAGCAGTGACGGACAGGGCCCCTACAATGAGCAGTTCTTC. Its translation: CASSDGQGPYNEQFF.

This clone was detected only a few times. The CDR3 loop reads CASNMGQLHTEAFF. DNA for the CDR3: TGTGCCAGCAACATGGGACAGTTACACACTGAAGCTTTCTTT. V is TRBV28 and J is TRBJ1-1; 7 nucleotides agree with TRBD1. The CDR3 spans 14 residues. V was clipped by 7 bases and J by 3 bases; unmatched bases: 8. CDR1 is MDHEN, CDR2 SYDVKM, per germline.

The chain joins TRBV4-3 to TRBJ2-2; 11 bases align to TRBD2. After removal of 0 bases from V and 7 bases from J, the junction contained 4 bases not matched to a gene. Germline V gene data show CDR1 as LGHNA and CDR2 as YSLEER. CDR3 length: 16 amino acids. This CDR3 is CASSQDLGLAVGELFF. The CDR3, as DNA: TGCGCCAGCAGCCAAGATCTGGGACTAGCGGTCGGGGAGCTGTTTTTT.

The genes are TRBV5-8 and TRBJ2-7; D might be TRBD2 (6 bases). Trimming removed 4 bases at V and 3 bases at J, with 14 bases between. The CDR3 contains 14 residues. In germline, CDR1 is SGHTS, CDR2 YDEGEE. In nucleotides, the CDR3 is TGTGCCAGCAGCCATACTAGCTTCTACTACGAGCAGTACTTC. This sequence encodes CASSHTSFYYEQYF.

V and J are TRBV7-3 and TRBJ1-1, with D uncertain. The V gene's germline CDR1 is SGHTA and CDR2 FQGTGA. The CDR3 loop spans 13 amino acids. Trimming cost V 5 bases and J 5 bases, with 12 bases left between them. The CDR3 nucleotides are TGTGCCAGCAGCGATTACTCGGGTACTGAAGCTTTCTTT. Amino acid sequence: CASSDYSGTEAFF.

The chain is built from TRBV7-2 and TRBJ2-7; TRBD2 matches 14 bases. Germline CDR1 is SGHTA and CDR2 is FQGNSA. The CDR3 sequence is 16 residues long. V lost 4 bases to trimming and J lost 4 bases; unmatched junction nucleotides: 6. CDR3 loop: CASSSRLAGGSYEQYF. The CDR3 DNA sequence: TGTGCCAGCAGCTCGAGACTAGCGGGAGGGAGTTACGAGCAGTACTTC.

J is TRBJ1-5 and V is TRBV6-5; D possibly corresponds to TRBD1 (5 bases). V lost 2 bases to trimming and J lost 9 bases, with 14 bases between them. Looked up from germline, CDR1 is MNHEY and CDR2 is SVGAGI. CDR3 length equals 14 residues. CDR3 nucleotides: TGTGCCAGCAGTTACACCGACAGACGGAGGCCCCAGCATTTT. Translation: CASSYTDRRRPQHF.